The 5 T cell receptor beta chains below were found in one sample sequenced in a study of CXCR3-negative and CXCR3-positive naive CD8 T cells. General observations from the study: TRB CDR3s of CXCR3-positive naive cells were more hydrophobic than those of CXCR3-negative naive cells.

Carrying UMI labels, the TRB cDNA libraries were prepared through 5' RACE. For each CDR3 protein, TCRdb gives one entry from its re-call of the 5' RACE reads, without DNA. The sample table sets out approximately 96,000 distinct CDR3 sequences. Their antigen targets remain unknown. Sequencing used naive CXCR3+ CD8+ T cells from blood. Regarding subset: CD45RO-CCR7+CD27+CD95- naive CD8+ T cells expressing CXCR3 (TNR3+). These receptors all come from a human donor in good health. Some clones in this sample may be carry-over from other donors' samples.

V and J are TRBV6-6 and TRBJ2-7; the TCRdb call, TRBD1, lacks DNA for checking. The germline V gene encodes CDR1 MNHNY and CDR2 SVGAGI (reference sequence). This CDR3 is built from 14 residues. CDR3: CASTLGQGNYEQYF.

The rearrangement joins TRBV6-6 to TRBJ1-6; lacking DNA, the TRBD1 call made by TCRdb goes unchecked. This CDR3 is built from 15 residues. CDR1 and CDR2 (germline): MNHNY, SVGAGI (reference sequence). The CDR3 sequence: CASRRTGAADSPLHF.

The rearrangement uses TRBV2 and TRBJ2-7; the TCRdb call, TRBD1, lacks DNA for checking. This CDR3 spans 16 amino acids. Germline values: CDR1 SNHLY, CDR2 FYNNEI. The chain's CDR3 is CASRVAWDRDSYEQYF.

The V call is TRBV15, the J call TRBJ2-3; TCRdb's D gene call, TRBD1, goes unchecked for lack of DNA. In germline, CDR1 is LNHNV, CDR2 YYDKDF (reference sequence). This CDR3 contains 15 residues. The chain's CDR3 is CATSSATGRADTQYF.

V and J are TRBV4-3 and TRBJ1-5. CDR1 is LGHNA, CDR2 YSLEER, per germline. The CDR3 extends over 15 amino acids. The CDR3 sequence: CASSQDRSHNQPQHF.